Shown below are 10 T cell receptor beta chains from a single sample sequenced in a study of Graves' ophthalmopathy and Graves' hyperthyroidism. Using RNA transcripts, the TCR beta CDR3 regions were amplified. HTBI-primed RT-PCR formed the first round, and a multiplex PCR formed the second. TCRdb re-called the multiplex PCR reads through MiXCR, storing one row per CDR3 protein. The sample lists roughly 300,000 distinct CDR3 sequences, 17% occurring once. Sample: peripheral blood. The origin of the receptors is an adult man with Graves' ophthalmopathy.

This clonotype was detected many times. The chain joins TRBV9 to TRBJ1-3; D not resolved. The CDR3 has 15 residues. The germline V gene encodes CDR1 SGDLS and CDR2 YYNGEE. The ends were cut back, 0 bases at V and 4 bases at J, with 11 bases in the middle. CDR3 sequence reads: CASSVERGKGNTIYF. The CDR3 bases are TGTGCCAGCAGCGTAGAGAGAGGGAAAGGAAACACCATATATTTT.

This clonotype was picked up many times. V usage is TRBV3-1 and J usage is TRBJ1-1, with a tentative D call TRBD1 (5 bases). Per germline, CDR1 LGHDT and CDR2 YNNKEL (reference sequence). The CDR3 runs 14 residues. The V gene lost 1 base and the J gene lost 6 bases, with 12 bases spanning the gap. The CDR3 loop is CASSQGIRGAEAFF. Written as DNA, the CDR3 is TGTGCCAGCAGCCAAGGCATTCGGGGGGCTGAAGCTTTCTTT.

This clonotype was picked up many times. CDR3 amino acids: CASSLAGDRNNYGYTF. The CDR3, as DNA: TGCGCCAGCAGCTTGGCCGGGGACAGAAACAACTATGGCTACACCTTC. The chain combines TRBV5-1 with TRBJ1-2, with TRBD1 identical over 7 bases. The CDR3 has 16 amino acids. V gave up 0 bases and J gave up 2 bases; unmatched junction bases: 7. Germline CDR1 reads SGHRS; CDR2 reads YFSETQ.

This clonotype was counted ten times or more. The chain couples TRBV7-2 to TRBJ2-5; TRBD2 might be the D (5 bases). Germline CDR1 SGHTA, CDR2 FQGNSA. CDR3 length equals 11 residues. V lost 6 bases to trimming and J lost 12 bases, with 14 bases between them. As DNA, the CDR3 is TGTGCCAGCAGTCCAGGACTTCCTAAGTACTTC. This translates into CASSPGLPKYF.

The CDR3 nucleotides are TGTGCCAGCAGCGTAACAGCGGGGGGCCCCGGGGAGCTGTTTTTT. It specifies CASSVTAGGPGELFF. The V call is TRBV9, the J call TRBJ2-2; 9 nucleotides align to TRBD2. J gave up 6 bases and V 1 base, and 4 bases lay outside the gene matches. The V gene's germline CDR1 is SGDLS and CDR2 YYNGEE. CDR3 length equals 15 residues.

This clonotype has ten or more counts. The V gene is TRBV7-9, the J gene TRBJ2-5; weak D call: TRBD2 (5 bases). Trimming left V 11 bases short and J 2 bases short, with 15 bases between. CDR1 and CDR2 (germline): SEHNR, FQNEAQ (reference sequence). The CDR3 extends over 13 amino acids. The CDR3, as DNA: TGTGCCTCGGGGAGTTACAAACAAGAGACCCAGTACTTC. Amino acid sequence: CASGSYKQETQYF.

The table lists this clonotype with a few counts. The CDR3 DNA reads TGTGCCAGCAGCGTAGGACTAGCGGGACCCTACCAAGAGACCCAGTACTTC. As protein: CASSVGLAGPYQETQYF. The rearrangement joins TRBV9 to TRBJ2-5; TRBD2 agrees at 11 bases. Trimming cost V 0 bases and J 0 bases; bases outside gene matches: 4. The CDR3 extends over 17 amino acids. The germline V gene encodes CDR1 SGDLS and CDR2 YYNGEE.

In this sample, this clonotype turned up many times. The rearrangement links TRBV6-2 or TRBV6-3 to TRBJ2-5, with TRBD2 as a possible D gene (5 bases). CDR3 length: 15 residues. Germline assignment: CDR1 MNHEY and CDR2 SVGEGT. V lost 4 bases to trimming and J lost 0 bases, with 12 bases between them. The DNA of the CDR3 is TGTGCCAGCAGTTTGACGTCGGAGGACCAAGAGACCCAGTACTTC. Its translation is CASSLTSEDQETQYF.

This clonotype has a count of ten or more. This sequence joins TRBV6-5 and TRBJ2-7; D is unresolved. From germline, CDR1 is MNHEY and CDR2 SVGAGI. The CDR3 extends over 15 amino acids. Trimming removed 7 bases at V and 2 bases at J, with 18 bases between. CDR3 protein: CASKTHGQSPYEQYF. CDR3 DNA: TGTGCCAGCAAAACCCACGGGCAAAGTCCCTACGAGCAGTACTTC.

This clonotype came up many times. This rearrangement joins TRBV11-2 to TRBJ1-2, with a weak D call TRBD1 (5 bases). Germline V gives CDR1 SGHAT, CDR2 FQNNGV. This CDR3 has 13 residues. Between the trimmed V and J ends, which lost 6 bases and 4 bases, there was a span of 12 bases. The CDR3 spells CASRGPAAYGYTF. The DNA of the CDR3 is TGTGCCAGCAGGGGACCGGCGGCCTATGGCTACACCTTC.